This T cell receptor (delta chain) is drawn from a study of Vδ1+ human thymocytes. After alphabeta T cell depletion, CD3+ Vdelta1+ Vdelta2- thymocytes were sorted. Sorted Vdelta1+ thymocytes were about 96% to 99.6% pure. RNA was extracted from the cells and then reverse transcribed. Multiplex PCR used pooled V-gene forward primers and a constant-region reverse primer to amplify CDR3s. TCRdb processed the multiplex PCR reads again with the CATT caller. The table records roughly 76,000 delta-chain clones, roughly a third of them present only once. CDR1 and CDR2 (germline): TSWWSYY, QGS. V lost 4 bases and J lost 0; bases outside the gene matches: 19. The CDR3 contains 20 residues. Of note for this clone: Its antigen is unidentified.

General study results and limits: Highly polyclonal TRG and TRD repertoires with Gaussian CDR3 length distributions appeared in thymus. Unlike peripheral blood Vdelta1+ controls, thymic delta-chain sequences included 15% to 20% Vdelta2 and few Vdelta3. TRG sequences recurred across donors, whereas TRD sequences stayed essentially private.

Sequenced input: Vdelta1+ gamma-delta thymocytes from the thymus. The subset: FACS-sorted CD3+ TCRalphabeta- TCRVdelta1+ TCRVdelta2- thymocytes. The sequence was collected from a boy in the first two years of life who had congenital heart surgery. The chain carries TRDV1 and TRDJ1; 8 bases agree with TRDD3. The CDR3 sequence: CALGVLLGNYWGPYTDKLIF. The CDR3 DNA is TGTGCTCTTGGGGTTCTCCTAGGAAATTACTGGGGGCCATACACCGATAAACTCATCTTT.